This T cell receptor beta chain was sequenced in a study of blood T cell repertoires in COVID-19. In the original analysis: Quantification of nucleated cells was approximated via reference gene primer amplification. Assay: immunoSEQ multiplex PCR; the TCRdb copy retains only in-frame clones and omits some. V, J and clone size are those of that table, while D and trimming were read from the DNA. The sample contains roughly 140,000 clones, about 79% of which appear only once. There are many counts of this clone. Other DNA sequences from this sample encode an identical CDR3 as well. Sequenced: peripheral blood. This TCR was sampled from a woman in her forties or fifties in a cohort sampled during active or convalescent COVID-19.

CDR3 loop: CASSQEAGGLTGELFF. CDR3 in DNA: TGTGCCAGCAGCCAGGAAGCGGGGGGGCTTACCGGGGAGCTGTTTTTT. J is TRBJ2-2 and V is TRBV3-1 (or the pseudogene TRBV3-2); 10 bases fit TRBD2. Germline V gene data show CDR1 as LGHDT and CDR2 as YNNKEL (reference sequence). The CDR3 spans 16 residues. The J segment lost 5 bases and the V segment lost 3 bases, leaving 6 bases of the junction unmatched.